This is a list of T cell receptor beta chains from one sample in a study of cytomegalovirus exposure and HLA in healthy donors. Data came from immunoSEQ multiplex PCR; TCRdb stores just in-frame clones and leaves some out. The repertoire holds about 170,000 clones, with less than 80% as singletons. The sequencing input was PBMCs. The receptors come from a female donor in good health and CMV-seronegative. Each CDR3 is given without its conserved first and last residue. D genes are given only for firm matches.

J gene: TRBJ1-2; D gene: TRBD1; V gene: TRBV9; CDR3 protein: ASSVEGAGYGYT
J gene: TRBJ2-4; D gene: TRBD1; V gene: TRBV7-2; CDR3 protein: ASSRGGRQNIQY
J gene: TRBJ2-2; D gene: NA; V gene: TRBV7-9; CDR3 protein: ASSTTGNIPGELF
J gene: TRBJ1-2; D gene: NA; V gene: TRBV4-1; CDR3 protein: ASSAGYGYT
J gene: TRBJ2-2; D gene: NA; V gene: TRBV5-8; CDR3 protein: ASSQGTKVDLQAGELF
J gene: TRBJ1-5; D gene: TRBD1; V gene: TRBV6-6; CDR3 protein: ASSPGQGASNQPQH
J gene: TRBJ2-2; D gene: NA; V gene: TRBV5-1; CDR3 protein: ASSLTSGNTGELF
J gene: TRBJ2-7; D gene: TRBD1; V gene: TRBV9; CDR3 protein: ASSVRGTVSYEQY
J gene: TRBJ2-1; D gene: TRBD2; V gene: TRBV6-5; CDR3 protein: ASSRTSVPEQF
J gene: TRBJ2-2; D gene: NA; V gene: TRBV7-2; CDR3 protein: ASSFSGANTGELF
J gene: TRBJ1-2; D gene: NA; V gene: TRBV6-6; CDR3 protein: ASSYNDRNYGYT
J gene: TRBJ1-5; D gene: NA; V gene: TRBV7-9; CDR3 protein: ATVERGNQPQH
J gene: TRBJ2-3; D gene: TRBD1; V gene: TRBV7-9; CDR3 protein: ASSSGTGYTATQY
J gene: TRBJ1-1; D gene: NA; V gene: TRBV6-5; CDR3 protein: ASSYRGKAEAF
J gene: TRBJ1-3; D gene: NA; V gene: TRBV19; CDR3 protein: ASSIPPAGNTIY
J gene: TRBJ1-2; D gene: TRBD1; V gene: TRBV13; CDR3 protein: ASSLRTGTMGYT
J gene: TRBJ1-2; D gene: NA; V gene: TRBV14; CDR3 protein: ASSQGLASYGYT
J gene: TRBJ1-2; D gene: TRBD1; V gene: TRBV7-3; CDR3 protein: ASSPGPTGQGSGGYT
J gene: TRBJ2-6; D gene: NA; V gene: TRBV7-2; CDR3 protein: ASSLLIGDLYSGANVLT
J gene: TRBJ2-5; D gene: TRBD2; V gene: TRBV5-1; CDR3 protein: ASSLAGSGGAQETQY
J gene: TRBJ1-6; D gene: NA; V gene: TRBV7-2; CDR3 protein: ASKVESSYNSPLH
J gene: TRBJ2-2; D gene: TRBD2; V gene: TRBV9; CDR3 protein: ASSFTYGLAGGRDAGELF
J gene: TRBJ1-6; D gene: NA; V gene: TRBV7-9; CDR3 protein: ASSLVSSYNSPLH
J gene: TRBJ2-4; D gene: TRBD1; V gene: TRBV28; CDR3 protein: ASSEGQGGGLAKNIQY
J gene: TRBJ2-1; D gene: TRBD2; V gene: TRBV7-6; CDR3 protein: ASSPTSSGGQNEQF
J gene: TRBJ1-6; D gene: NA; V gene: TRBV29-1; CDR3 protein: SVTQGFNSPLH
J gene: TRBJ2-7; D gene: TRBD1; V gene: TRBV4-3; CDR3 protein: ASSQHHRGRTPYEQY
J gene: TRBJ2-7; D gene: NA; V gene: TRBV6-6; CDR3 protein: ASSYPRQLSYEQY
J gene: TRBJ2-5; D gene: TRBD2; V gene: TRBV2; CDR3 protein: ASSEAGRLAGEETQY
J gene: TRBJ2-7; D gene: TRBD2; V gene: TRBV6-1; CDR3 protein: ASSERFSGSPYEQY
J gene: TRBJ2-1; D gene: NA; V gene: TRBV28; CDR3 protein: ASSPGGLLGHEQF
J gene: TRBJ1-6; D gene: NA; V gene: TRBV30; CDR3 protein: AWSVQSFGTGRVHNSPLH
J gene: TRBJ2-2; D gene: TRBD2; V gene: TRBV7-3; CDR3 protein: ASTPLLAGGGNTGELF
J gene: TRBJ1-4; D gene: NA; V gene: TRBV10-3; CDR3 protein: AIGSAKGRGEKLF
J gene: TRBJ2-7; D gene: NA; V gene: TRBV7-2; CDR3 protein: ASSLLGRHEQY
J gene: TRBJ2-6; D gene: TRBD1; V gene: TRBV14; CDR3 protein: ASSRTGSSGANVLT
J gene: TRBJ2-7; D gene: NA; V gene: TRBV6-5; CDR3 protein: ASSEAGPLGQY
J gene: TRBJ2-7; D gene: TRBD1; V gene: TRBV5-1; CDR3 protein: ASSSGQGGSYEQY